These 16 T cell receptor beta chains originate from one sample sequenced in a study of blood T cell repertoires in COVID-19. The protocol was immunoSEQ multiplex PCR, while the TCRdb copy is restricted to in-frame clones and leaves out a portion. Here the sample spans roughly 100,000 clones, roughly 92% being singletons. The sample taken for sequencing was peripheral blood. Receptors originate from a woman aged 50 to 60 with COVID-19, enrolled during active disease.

Written as DNA, the CDR3 is TGTGCCAGCAGTTTCAGAAACACTGAAGCTTTCTTT. This sequence encodes CASSFRNTEAFF. This rearrangement joins TRBV6-6 to TRBJ1-1, with D unresolved. Trimming shortened V by 4 bases and J by 2 bases, and 5 bases separated the two germline ends. The CDR3 loop spans 12 amino acids. Germline V gene data show CDR1 as MNHNY and CDR2 as SVGAGI (reference sequence).

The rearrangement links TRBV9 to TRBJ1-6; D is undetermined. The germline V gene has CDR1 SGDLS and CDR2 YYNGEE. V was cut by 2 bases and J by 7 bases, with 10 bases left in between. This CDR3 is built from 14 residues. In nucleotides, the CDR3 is TGTGCCAGCAGCGTCCGGGAGGGCAATTCACCCCTCCACTTT. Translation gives CASSVREGNSPLHF.

This chain's CDR3 is CASSLLSGSNYGYTF. Here the CDR3 DNA reads TGTGCCAGCAGCTTACTCTCAGGGTCTAACTATGGCTACACCTTC. The V and J genes are TRBV13 and TRBJ1-2, with D perhaps TRBD1 (5 bases). The CDR3 is 15 residues long. V dropped 2 bases and J dropped 0 bases, with 10 bases sitting between them. CDR1 is PRHDT and CDR2 is FYEKMQ in the germline V gene (reference sequence).

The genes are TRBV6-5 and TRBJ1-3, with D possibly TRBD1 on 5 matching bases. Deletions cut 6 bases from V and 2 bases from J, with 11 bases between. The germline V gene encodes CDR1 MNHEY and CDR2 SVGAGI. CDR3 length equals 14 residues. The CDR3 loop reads CASSPDIPGNTIYF. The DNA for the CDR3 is TGTGCCAGCAGCCCGGACATCCCTGGAAACACCATATATTTT.

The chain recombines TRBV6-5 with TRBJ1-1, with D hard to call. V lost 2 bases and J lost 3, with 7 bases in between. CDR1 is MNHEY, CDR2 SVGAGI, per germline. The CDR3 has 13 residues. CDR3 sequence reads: CASSYLPYTEAFF. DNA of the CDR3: TGTGCCAGCAGTTACCTCCCGTACACTGAAGCTTTCTTT.

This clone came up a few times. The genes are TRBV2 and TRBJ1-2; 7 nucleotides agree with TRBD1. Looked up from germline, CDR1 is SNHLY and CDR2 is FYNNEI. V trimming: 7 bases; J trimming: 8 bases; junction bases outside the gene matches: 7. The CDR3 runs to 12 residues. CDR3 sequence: CASTATGYGYTF. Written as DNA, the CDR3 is TGTGCCAGCACCGCGACAGGGTACGGCTACACCTTC.

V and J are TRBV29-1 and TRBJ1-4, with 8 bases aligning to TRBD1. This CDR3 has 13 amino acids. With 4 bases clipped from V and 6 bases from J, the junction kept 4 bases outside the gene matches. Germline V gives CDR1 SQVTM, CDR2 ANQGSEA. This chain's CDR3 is CSVVGQVDEKLFF. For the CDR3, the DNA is TGCAGCGTTGTGGGACAGGTAGATGAAAAACTGTTTTTT.

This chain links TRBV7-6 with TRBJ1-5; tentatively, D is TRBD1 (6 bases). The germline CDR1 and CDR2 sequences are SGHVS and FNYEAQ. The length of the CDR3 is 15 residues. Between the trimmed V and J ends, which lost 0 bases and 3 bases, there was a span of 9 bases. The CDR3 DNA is TGTGCCAGCAGCTTAGCACAGGGATTCAATCAGCCCCAGCATTTT. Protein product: CASSLAQGFNQPQHF. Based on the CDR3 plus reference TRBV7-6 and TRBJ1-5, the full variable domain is GAGVSQSPRYKVTKRGQDVALRCDPISGHVSLYWYRQALGQGPEFLTYFNYEAQQDKSGLPNDRFSAERPEGSISTLTIQRTEQRDSAMYRCASSLAQGFNQPQHFGDGTRLSIL.

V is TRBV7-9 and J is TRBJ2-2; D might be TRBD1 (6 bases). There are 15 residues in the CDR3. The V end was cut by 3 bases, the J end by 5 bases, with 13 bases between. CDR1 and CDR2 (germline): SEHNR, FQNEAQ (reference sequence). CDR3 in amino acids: CASSFRTVGTGELFF. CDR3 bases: TGTGCCAGCAGCTTCAGGACAGTGGGAACCGGGGAGCTGTTTTTT.

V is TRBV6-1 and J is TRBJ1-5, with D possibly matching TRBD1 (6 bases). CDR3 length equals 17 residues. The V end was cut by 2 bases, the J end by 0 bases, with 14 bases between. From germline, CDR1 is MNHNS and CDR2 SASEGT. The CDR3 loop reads CASSERLGQSSNQPQHF. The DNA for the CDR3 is TGTGCCAGCAGTGAAAGGTTAGGACAGTCTAGCAATCAGCCCCAGCATTTT.

As DNA, the CDR3 is TGCGCCAGCAGCCAAGATAGCCCAGCTCCCGGGGCCAACGTCCTGACTTTC. Translating it yields CASSQDSPAPGANVLTF. The chain links TRBV4-1 to TRBJ2-6; D remains unclear. The CDR3 spans 17 residues. CDR1 and CDR2 (germline): MGHRA, YSYEKL. V lost 0 bases, J lost 4 bases, and 13 bases lay in between.

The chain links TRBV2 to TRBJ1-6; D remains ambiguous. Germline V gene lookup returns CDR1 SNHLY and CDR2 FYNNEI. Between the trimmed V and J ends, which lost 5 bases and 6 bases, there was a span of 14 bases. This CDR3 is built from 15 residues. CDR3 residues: CASSIDKALNSPLHF. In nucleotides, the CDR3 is TGTGCCAGCAGTATCGATAAAGCACTTAATTCACCCCTCCACTTT.

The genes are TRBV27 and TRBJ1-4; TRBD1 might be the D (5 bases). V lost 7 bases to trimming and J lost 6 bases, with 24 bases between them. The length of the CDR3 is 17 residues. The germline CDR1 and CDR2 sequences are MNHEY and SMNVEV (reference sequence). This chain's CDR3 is CASTSRGLLSGDEKLFF. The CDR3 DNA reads TGTGCCAGCACTTCGCGGGGGTTGTTGAGCGGGGATGAAAAACTGTTTTTT.

CDR3 sequence reads: CASSQTGYMNTEAFF. The CDR3 DNA sequence: TGTGCCAGCAGCCAGACAGGTTACATGAACACTGAAGCTTTCTTT. The rearrangement links TRBV3-1 (or the pseudogene TRBV3-2) to TRBJ1-1; possible D gene TRBD1, 6 bases. This CDR3 comprises 15 residues. Germline values: CDR1 LGHDT, CDR2 YNNKEL (reference sequence). V gave up 3 bases and J gave up 0 bases, with 11 bases separating them.

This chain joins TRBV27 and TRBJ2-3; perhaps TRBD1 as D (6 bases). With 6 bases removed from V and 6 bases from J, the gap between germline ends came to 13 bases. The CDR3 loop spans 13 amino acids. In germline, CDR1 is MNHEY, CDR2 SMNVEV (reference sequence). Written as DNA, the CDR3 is TGTGCCAGCAGCTCAGGGGTTAGCGATACGCAGTATTTT. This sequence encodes CASSSGVSDTQYF.

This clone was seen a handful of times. The CDR3 DNA follows: TGTGCCAGTAGTATAGGTATGACAGGAGGAGATACGCAGTATTTT. It yields the protein CASSIGMTGGDTQYF. The J gene is TRBJ2-3, the V gene TRBV19, with a tentative D call TRBD1 (6 bases). Between the trimmed V and J ends, which lost 1 base and 5 bases, there was a span of 13 bases. CDR1 is LNHDA and CDR2 is SQIVND in the germline V gene (reference sequence). The CDR3 loop spans 15 amino acids.